The clone carrying this TCR beta chain has just one count. Its antigen is not identified. This entry belongs to a study of cytomegalovirus exposure and HLA in healthy donors. Though nominally healthy at sampling, donors likely had unrecorded immune exposures. Study-wide findings and caveats: The authors reported that TCR beta sequences could predict HLA-A and HLA-B alleles. These predictions were accurate for most subjects in the first cohort. Researchers had no immune exposure information except CMV serostatus available. When the data were analyzed later, several of the most significant clusters appeared to be linked to common viral pathogens.

Vbeta (60) and Jbeta (13) primers were used in the PCR. TCRdb's table, derived via immunoSEQ multiplex PCR, lists solely in-frame clones and lacks some. Among more than 85,000 clones, more than 80% were seen once, and the ten largest hold over 5%. Sequencing was done on a sample of PBMCs. This TCR was sampled from a young man in good health and CMV-seronegative.

The CDR3 here is CASSFPSLAQGARNEQYF. The CDR3 DNA reads as TGTGCCAGCAGCTTTCCCTCCCTCGCACAGGGGGCAAGGAACGAGCAGTACTTC. The J gene is TRBJ2-7, the V gene TRBV7-9; 9 nucleotides match TRBD1. In germline, CDR1 is SEHNR, CDR2 FQNEAQ (reference sequence). V was clipped by 3 bases and J by 5 bases; unmatched bases: 17. The CDR3 is made up of 18 amino acids.